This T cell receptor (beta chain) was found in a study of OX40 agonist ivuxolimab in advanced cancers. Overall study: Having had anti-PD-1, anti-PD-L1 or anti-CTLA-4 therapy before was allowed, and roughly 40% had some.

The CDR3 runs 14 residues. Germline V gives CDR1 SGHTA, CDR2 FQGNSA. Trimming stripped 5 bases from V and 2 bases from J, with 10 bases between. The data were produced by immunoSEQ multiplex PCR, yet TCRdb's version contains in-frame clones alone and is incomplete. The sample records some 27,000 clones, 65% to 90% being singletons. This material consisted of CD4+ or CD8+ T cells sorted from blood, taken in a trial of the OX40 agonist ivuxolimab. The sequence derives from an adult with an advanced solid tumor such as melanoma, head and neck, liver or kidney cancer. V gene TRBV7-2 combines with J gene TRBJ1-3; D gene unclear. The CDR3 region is CASSHNQPGNTIYF. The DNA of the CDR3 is TGTGCCAGCAGCCATAATCAGCCTGGAAACACCATATATTTT.